One sample yielded the 24 T cell receptor beta chains listed below, sequenced in a study of Ad26.COV2.S vaccination and SARS-CoV-2 variants. Indicated treatment: roughly 20 received Ad26.COV2.S at low or high dose, single or two shots; 5 received placebo; per-sample allocation not given. Sampling happened 63 days after the first vaccine or placebo injection. Some clones are missing from TCRdb's copy, which holds only in-frame ones; the method was immunoSEQ multiplex PCR. The table lists hundreds of thousands of clones, about 93% of them singletons. Material: peripheral blood, obtained in a trial of Ad26.COV2.S vaccine versus placebo. The receptor source for this set is a person between 18 and 59 years old who received the Ad26.COV2.S COVID-19 vaccine or a placebo.

The chain has TRBV7-2 and TRBJ2-3; a possible D gene is TRBD2 (5 bases). Germline lookup yields CDR1 SGHTA and CDR2 FQGNSA. Trimming pared 3 bases from V and 12 bases from J, leaving 13 bases between. This CDR3 region has 12 residues. The CDR3 loop reads CASSFFGKEQYF. The CDR3 DNA sequence: TGTGCCAGCAGCTTTTTCGGGAAGGAACAGTATTTT.

The chain carries TRBV27 and TRBJ2-1; 7 positions agree with TRBD1. The CDR3 consists of 18 residues. Germline V lookup: CDR1 MNHEY, CDR2 SMNVEV (reference sequence). V lost 0 bases, J lost 7 bases, and 15 bases stayed unmatched. As DNA, the CDR3 is TGTGCCAGCAGTTTATCGATTACGTCCGGGACAGTGCTTAATGAGCAGTTCTTC. It yields the protein CASSLSITSGTVLNEQFF.

The rearrangement joins TRBV4-2 to TRBJ1-1, with TRBD1 as a possible D gene (6 bases). This CDR3 has 14 residues. The germline gives CDR1 LGHNA, CDR2 YNFKEQ. Between the trimmed V and J ends, which lost 1 base and 6 bases, there was a span of 12 bases. The CDR3 is CASSQAQGIPEAFF. The CDR3 DNA follows: TGTGCCAGCAGCCAAGCACAGGGAATCCCTGAAGCTTTCTTT.

The rearrangement uses TRBV4-3 and TRBJ1-2; D is ambiguous. V dropped 4 bases and J dropped 7 bases, with 10 bases sitting between them. Germline V gene lookup returns CDR1 LGHNA and CDR2 YSLEER. The CDR3 runs 12 residues. The CDR3 reads CASSLAPGGYTF. The CDR3 nucleotides read TGCGCCAGCAGCCTCGCTCCGGGTGGCTACACCTTC.

J is TRBJ2-6 and V is TRBV7-9; 10 bases agree with TRBD1. After removal of 2 bases from V and 2 bases from J, the junction contained 3 bases not matched to a gene. The CDR3 loop spans 17 amino acids. The germline V gene encodes CDR1 SEHNR and CDR2 FQNEAQ (reference sequence). CDR3 sequence: CASSLMGQGPGANVLTF. In DNA, the CDR3 is TGTGCCAGCAGCTTAATGGGACAGGGGCCTGGGGCCAACGTCCTGACTTTC.

The V gene is TRBV5-1, the J gene TRBJ2-5; D might be TRBD2 (5 bases). Germline V lookup: CDR1 SGHRS, CDR2 YFSETQ. Between the trimmed V and J ends, which lost 4 bases and 1 base, there was a span of 14 bases. CDR3 length equals 15 residues. The CDR3 here is CASSAGSITQETQYF. CDR3 sequence (DNA): TGCGCCAGCAGCGCGGGCTCCATAACCCAAGAGACCCAGTACTTC.

The chain links TRBV7-2 to TRBJ2-1; D is unclear. CDR3 length equals 14 residues. Germline V gives CDR1 SGHTA, CDR2 FQGNSA. Trimming removed 0 bases at V and 4 bases at J, with 7 bases between. The DNA for the CDR3 is TGTGCCAGCAGCTTAGCCTACGATTACAATGAGCAGTTCTTC. Translating gives CASSLAYDYNEQFF.

The chain is built from TRBV7-2 and TRBJ1-4; no reliable D call. V gave up 8 bases and J gave up 4 bases, with 8 bases separating them. CDR1 is SGHTA, CDR2 FQGNSA, per germline. The CDR3 is 12 amino acids. The CDR3 region is CASAVLNEKLFF. The CDR3 DNA reads as TGTGCCAGCGCGGTGCTTAATGAAAAACTGTTTTTT.

J is TRBJ2-1 and V is TRBV25-1; D unclear. The CDR3 is made up of 11 amino acids. The ends were cut back, 3 bases at V and 5 bases at J, with 2 bases in the middle. CDR1 and CDR2 (germline): MGHDK, SYGVNS. The CDR3 sequence is CASSDNNEQFF. For the CDR3, the DNA is TGTGCCAGCAGTGATAACAATGAGCAGTTCTTC.

The V gene is TRBV25-1, the J gene TRBJ1-5; no clear D gene. CDR3 length: 15 residues. Germline-derived CDR1 and CDR2 are MGHDK and SYGVNS. V lost 3 bases and J lost 2, with 11 bases in between. CDR3 protein: CASSEGGLGNQPQHF. For the CDR3, the DNA is TGTGCCAGCAGTGAGGGAGGGCTCGGCAATCAGCCCCAGCATTTT.

The gene calls are TRBV6-6 and TRBJ1-4, with TRBD1 identical over 10 bases. The CDR3 sequence is 16 residues long. V lost 0 bases to trimming and J lost 5 bases; unmatched junction nucleotides: 3. Germline V gives CDR1 MNHNY, CDR2 SVGAGI (reference sequence). CDR3 in amino acids: CASSYSRTGGNEKLFF. The CDR3 DNA reads as TGTGCCAGCAGTTACTCGCGGACAGGGGGAAATGAAAAACTGTTTTTT.

V gene TRBV14 combines with J gene TRBJ2-1, with D perhaps matching TRBD2 (6 bases). CDR1 is SGHDN and CDR2 is FVKESK in the germline V gene. The germline V and J ends were trimmed by 1 base and 7 bases, with 11 bases remaining between them. The CDR3 contains 14 residues. The DNA for the CDR3 is TGTGCCAGCAGCCAAGCGGGACTTCTAAATGAGCAGTTCTTC. This translates into CASSQAGLLNEQFF.

This clone was picked up one time. The chain carries TRBV18 and TRBJ2-2; no clear D. Germline CDR1 is KGHSH and CDR2 is LQKENI. CDR3 length: 17 residues. V was shortened by 0 bases and J by 0 bases, with 11 bases between the two germline ends. The CDR3 loop reads CASSPPTVGANTGELFF. The CDR3 DNA is TGTGCCAGCTCACCACCGACGGTTGGGGCGAACACCGGGGAGCTGTTTTTT. The variable domain in full, completed from reference TRBV18 and TRBJ2-2, reads NAGVMQNPRHLVRRRGQEARLRCSPMKGHSHVYWYRQLPEEGLKFMVYLQKENIIDESGMPKERFSAEFPKEGPSILRIQQVVRGDSAAYFCASSPPTVGANTGELFFGEGSRLTVL.

The chain joins TRBV5-5 to TRBJ1-5; D gene ambiguous. Germline CDR1 SGHKS, CDR2 YYEKEE (reference sequence). V dropped 0 bases and J dropped 3 bases, with 10 bases sitting between them. The CDR3 is made up of 15 amino acids. The CDR3 spells CASSLAGTTNQPQHF. CDR3 bases: TGTGCCAGCAGCTTGGCCGGAACTACCAATCAGCCCCAGCATTTT. The full variable domain, completed using reference TRBV5-5 and TRBJ1-5, is DAGVTQSPTHLIKTRGQQVTLRCSPISGHKSVSWYQQVLGQGPQFIFQYYEKEERGRGNFPDRFSARQFPNYSSELNVNALLLGDSALYLCASSLAGTTNQPQHFGDGTRLSIL.

This clone was counted a single time. The rearrangement joins TRBV6-1 to TRBJ2-3, with D tentatively TRBD2 (7 bases). Trimming cost V 3 bases and J 1 base, with 17 bases left between them. From germline, CDR1 is MNHNS and CDR2 SASEGT. This CDR3 is 17 amino acids long. CDR3 bases: TGTGCCAGCAGTGAGAGGGGGGGAGCTGCTGGCACAGATACGCAGTATTTT. Amino acids: CASSERGGAAGTDTQYF.

The rearrangement links TRBV6-5 to TRBJ2-2, with D maybe TRBD1 (6 bases). There are 13 residues in the CDR3. From germline, CDR1 is MNHEY and CDR2 SVGAGI. Trimming stripped 8 bases from V and 4 bases from J, with 11 bases between. The CDR3 DNA reads TGTGCCAGCGCCACAGGGTCCACCGGGGAGCTGTTTTTT. Residues: CASATGSTGELFF.

V usage is TRBV7-9 and J usage is TRBJ2-1; D not certain. Trimming removed 6 bases at V and 10 bases at J, with 13 bases between. CDR1 is SEHNR, CDR2 FQNEAQ, per germline (reference sequence). The CDR3 contains 12 residues. CDR3 sequence reads: CASRPIQLEQFF. The CDR3 bases are TGTGCCAGCAGACCCATTCAGCTGGAGCAGTTCTTC.

This clone was counted a single time. J is TRBJ1-2 and V is TRBV6-5; no firm D call. Germline values: CDR1 MNHEY, CDR2 SVGAGI. The CDR3 extends over 14 amino acids. V was cut by 0 bases and J by 8 bases, with 13 bases left in between. This CDR3 is CASSYSSSLWGYTF. The CDR3 DNA follows: TGTGCCAGCAGTTACTCTAGCAGTTTATGGGGCTACACCTTC.

The chain joins TRBV7-8 to TRBJ1-1; weak D call: TRBD1 (6 bases). The CDR3 has 12 residues. Germline V gives CDR1 SGHVS, CDR2 FQNEAQ. The V end lost 4 bases, the J end lost 7 bases, and 10 bases lay between the germline ends. The CDR3: CASSSSGVEAFF. DNA of the CDR3: TGTGCCAGCAGCTCTTCAGGGGTTGAAGCTTTCTTT.

Turning to this clone: Other DNA sequences in this sample translate to the same CDR3. The chain uses TRBV7-9 and TRBJ2-7; D gene unclear. Germline CDR1 reads SEHNR; CDR2 reads FQNEAQ (reference sequence). The CDR3 is 14 amino acids. V dropped 2 bases and J dropped 2 bases, with 10 bases sitting between them. The CDR3 region has the DNA TGTGCCAGCAGCTTAAGTGGGCGCCCCTACGAGCAGTACTTC. This codes for CASSLSGRPYEQYF. The variable domain in full, with the rest retrieved from reference TRBV7-9 and TRBJ2-7, is DTGVSQNPRHKITKRGQNVTFRCDPISEHNRLYWYRQTLGQGPEFLTYFQNEAQLEKSRLLSDRFSAERPKGSFSTLEIQRTEQGDSAMYLCASSLSGRPYEQYFGPGTRLTVT.

In nucleotides, the CDR3 is TGTGCCATCCAGGGGGACCGACGGCTCTCTGGAAACACCATATATTTT. Translated, it gives CAIQGDRRLSGNTIYF. This chain joins TRBV10-3 and TRBJ1-3; 7 positions agree with TRBD1. CDR1 is ENHRY, CDR2 SYGVKD, per germline. This CDR3 is 16 amino acids long. After removal of 8 bases from V and 0 bases from J, the junction contained 10 bases not matched to a gene.

The chain links TRBV20-1 to TRBJ1-2; 8 bases line up with TRBD1. This CDR3 contains 11 residues. The ends lost 6 bases at V and 8 bases at J; junction bases unmatched: 5. In germline, CDR1 is DFQATT, CDR2 SNEGSKA (reference sequence). CDR3 DNA sequence: TGCAGTGCCAACAGGGGGGGCGGCTACACCTTC. Its protein product is CSANRGGGYTF.

The rearrangement links TRBV3-1 (or the pseudogene TRBV3-2) to TRBJ2-7; D gene uncertain. CDR1 LGHDT and CDR2 YNNKEL come from the germline V gene (reference sequence). The CDR3 covers 12 residues. Deletions cut 2 bases from V and 3 bases from J, with 5 bases between. CDR3 nucleotides: TGTGCCAGCAGCCAACAGAACTACGAGCAGTACTTC. It is translated as CASSQQNYEQYF.

CDR3 nucleotide sequence: TGTGCCAGCAGTAGCCCCGCCAGCTCCTACGAGCAGTACTTC. Its protein product is CASSSPASSYEQYF. J is TRBJ2-7 and V is TRBV28; the D is unclear. The V and J ends lost 5 bases and 0 bases respectively, with 11 bases between them. The CDR3 consists of 14 residues. Germline assignment: CDR1 MDHEN and CDR2 SYDVKM.